This TCR beta chain was recorded in a study of T cells expressing NK-cell markers. Overall study results and limits: The contribution of dominant NKG2C+ clonotypes to CD8+ T cells in about 6 donors was roughly 1.0-7.5%. It is unclear if expanded NKG2C-expressing clones target HCMV antigens.

About this clonotype itself: Its antigen is not identified.

TCR beta cDNA was made by 5'RACE template switching with UMIs. TCRdb reanalyzed the 5' RACE reads, giving one entry per CDR3 protein sequence and no DNA. The sample has fewer than 400,000 distinct CDR3 sequences; the top ten hold around 10%. The sequencing input was blood T cells: a sorted CD56 or NKG2C T cell subset, CD4+ or CD8+ T cells, or bulk PBMC T cells (not recorded which). The TCR sequence derives from a woman aged 45-65 years in good health.

The CDR3 region is CASSLSGGEDTQYF. The chain couples TRBV7-6 to TRBJ2-3; TCRdb selects TRBD1, and the lack of DNA leaves this call unchecked. Looked up from germline, CDR1 is SGHVS and CDR2 is FNYEAQ. There are 14 residues in the CDR3.